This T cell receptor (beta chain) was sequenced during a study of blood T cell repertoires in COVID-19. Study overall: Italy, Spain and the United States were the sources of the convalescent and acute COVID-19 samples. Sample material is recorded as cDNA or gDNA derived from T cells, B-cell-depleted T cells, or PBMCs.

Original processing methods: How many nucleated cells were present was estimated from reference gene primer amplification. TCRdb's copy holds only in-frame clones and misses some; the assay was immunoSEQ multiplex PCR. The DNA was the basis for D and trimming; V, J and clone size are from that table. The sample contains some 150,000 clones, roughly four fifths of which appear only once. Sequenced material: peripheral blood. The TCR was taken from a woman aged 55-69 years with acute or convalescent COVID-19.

The CDR3 reads CASSESIRGAMENEQFF. The CDR3 DNA sequence: TGCGCCAGCAGTGAGTCGATTCGGGGGGCCATGGAAAATGAGCAGTTCTTC. The J gene is TRBJ2-1, the V gene TRBV10-1; TRBD2 is a possible D gene (7 bases). Trimming removed 0 bases from V and 7 bases from J, with 19 bases in between. The CDR3 runs 17 residues. Germline assignment: CDR1 WNHNN and CDR2 SYGVQD (reference sequence).